These 12 T cell receptor beta chains were sequenced from one sample in a study of cytomegalovirus exposure and HLA in healthy donors. The PCR contained 60 Vbeta and 13 Jbeta primers. Measured with immunoSEQ multiplex PCR; TCRdb has only the in-frame clones, and not every one. Among fewer than 250,000 clones listed, roughly 79% were seen once. The material sequenced was PBMCs. These TCRs come from a male donor in good health and CMV-seronegative.

V is TRBV27 and J is TRBJ2-4, with 7 nucleotides matching TRBD1. V lost 4 bases to trimming and J lost 3 bases; unmatched junction nucleotides: 15. There are 18 residues in the CDR3. Per the germline V gene, CDR1 is MNHEY and CDR2 is SMNVEV (reference sequence). The CDR3 here is CASSSRTGMGAGKNIQYF. In DNA form, the CDR3 reads TGTGCCAGCAGTTCCAGGACAGGAATGGGGGCTGGCAAAAACATTCAGTACTTC.

This sequence joins TRBV28 and TRBJ2-5; 10 bases line up with TRBD1. V dropped 2 bases and J dropped 5; count of bases not matched to a gene: 8. CDR3 length: 16 residues. Germline lookup yields CDR1 MDHEN and CDR2 SYDVKM. The CDR3 reads CASSLLGTGDVETQYF. The CDR3 DNA follows: TGTGCCAGCAGTTTACTCGGGACAGGGGACGTGGAGACCCAGTACTTC.

This sequence joins TRBV6-5 and TRBJ2-5, with 9 bases aligning to TRBD1. The CDR3 consists of 15 residues. Trimming at V came to 5 bases and at J to 4 bases, leaving 8 bases not matched to a gene. The V gene's germline CDR1 is MNHEY and CDR2 SVGAGI. CDR3 in amino acids: CASSTTGGFRETQYF. CDR3 DNA sequence: TGTGCCAGCAGTACTACAGGGGGCTTTAGAGAGACCCAGTACTTC.

This clone was counted only a few times. The chain carries TRBV27 and TRBJ1-1, with 7 bases matching TRBD1. Germline CDR1 is MNHEY and CDR2 is SMNVEV (reference sequence). This CDR3 comprises 14 residues. Losses at the gene ends were 4 bases for V and 6 bases for J; bases not matched to a gene: 8. CDR3 residues: CASSSPGTAAEAFF. In DNA form, the CDR3 reads TGTGCCAGCAGTTCGCCCGGGACAGCAGCTGAAGCTTTCTTT.

The rearrangement links TRBV6-5 to TRBJ1-3, with D hard to call. Trimming stripped 8 bases from V and 1 base from J, with 9 bases between. CDR1 is MNHEY and CDR2 is SVGAGI in the germline V gene. This CDR3 has 13 residues. The DNA for the CDR3 is TGTGCCAGCGGGGAGCCATCTGGAAACACCATATATTTT. Protein: CASGEPSGNTIYF.

This chain joins TRBV5-4 and TRBJ1-1; the match to TRBD1 covers 7 bases. V dropped 4 bases and J dropped 8; count of bases not matched to a gene: 8. This CDR3 is built from 13 residues. CDR1 SGHNT and CDR2 YYREEE come from the germline V gene (reference sequence). CDR3 in amino acids: CASSQGVRIEAFF. The CDR3 DNA reads TGTGCCAGCAGCCAGGGGGTCCGAATAGAAGCTTTCTTT.

The chain carries TRBV15 and TRBJ1-2; D is undetermined. This CDR3 has 16 amino acids. The germline CDR1 and CDR2 sequences are LNHNV and YYDKDF (reference sequence). V was shortened by 0 bases and J by 1 base, with 12 bases between the two germline ends. The CDR3 loop reads CATSREGTAINYGYTF. The CDR3 DNA is TGTGCCACCAGCAGAGAAGGCACAGCTATTAACTATGGCTACACCTTC.

The chain links TRBV28 to TRBJ1-5; the D gene is possibly TRBD1 (6 bases). V lost 6 bases, J lost 0 bases, and 12 bases lay in between. This CDR3 spans 15 amino acids. Germline V gene lookup returns CDR1 MDHEN and CDR2 SYDVKM. This CDR3 is CASRLGGASNQPQHF. The CDR3 DNA reads TGTGCCAGCAGGCTCGGGGGGGCTAGCAATCAGCCCCAGCATTTT.

Note on this clone: This specimen includes other DNA sequences encoding the same CDR3. The chain joins TRBV5-1 to TRBJ1-2; 11 nucleotides agree with TRBD1. V lost 4 bases, J lost 8 bases, and 7 bases stayed unmatched. The V gene's germline CDR1 is SGHRS and CDR2 YFSETQ. CDR3 length: 14 amino acids. CDR3 DNA: TGCGCCAGCAGCGCCGGACAGGGGGCGCGAGGCTACACCTTC. Residues: CASSAGQGARGYTF.

The chain carries TRBV18 and TRBJ2-3; 12 nucleotides align to TRBD2. V was pared by 3 bases and J by 6 bases, with 7 bases of the junction left unmatched. Germline V gene sequence: CDR1 KGHSH, CDR2 LQKENI. The CDR3 runs to 16 residues. For the CDR3, the DNA is TGTGCCAGCTCACCCCTAGCGGGAGGGCCCGGGGATACGCAGTATTTT. Its protein is CASSPLAGGPGDTQYF.

V gene TRBV6-5 combines with J gene TRBJ1-5; 8 bases are shared with TRBD1. Trimming removed 5 bases from V and 2 bases from J; junction bases left unmatched: 2. Germline V gene data show CDR1 as MNHEY and CDR2 as SVGAGI. The CDR3 totals 14 residues. The CDR3 region has the DNA TGTGCCAGCAGTCCGGACAGGGGCAATCAGCCCCAGCATTTT. Encoded protein: CASSPDRGNQPQHF.

The rearrangement uses TRBV7-2 and TRBJ1-2, with a possible D match to TRBD1 (5 bases). V lost 7 bases and J 8 bases, leaving 20 bases between the germline ends. The CDR3 length is 14 residues. CDR1 is SGHTA, CDR2 FQGNSA, per germline. In nucleotides, the CDR3 is TGTGCCAGCACCCAGCGGGCAGGGCGGGAGGGCTACACCTTC. Its protein is CASTQRAGREGYTF.